This TCR beta chain was identified in a study of T cells in Graves' hyperthyroidism and ophthalmopathy (dated by TCRdb to the late 2010s). A note on the overall study: Peripheral blood was collected at initial diagnosis, before any treatment. To identify TCR V-J signatures that set the groups apart, the researchers used a discovery cohort of roughly 100 patients, made up of about 44 with Graves' ophthalmopathy and about 59 with stable Graves' hyperthyroidism. An independent validation cohort of around 19 hyperthyroidism patients and approximately 16 patients who later progressed to ophthalmopathy tested prospective prediction of ophthalmopathy. For training and testing, the 80 to 100 patients in the discovery cohort were randomly divided in a 7:3 ratio. In six Graves' hyperthyroidism patients, the study also compared T-cell repertoires from thyroid tissue with T-cell repertoires from blood. Following sampling, methimazole starting at 30 mg daily was given to hyperthyroidism patients, and high-dose intravenous methylprednisolone was given to ophthalmopathy patients. The paper reports TCR Vbeta CDR3 sequencing of approximately 130 peripheral blood samples: 43 ophthalmopathy, fewer than 80 hyperthyroidism and some 17 progressor patients. The full study reports these points: Blood samples also contained most of the expanded thyroid clonotypes (frequency above 0.001), which suggests that blood repertoires may reflect thyroid immune responses. In cross-validation, a model built on a 13 V-J signature told ophthalmopathy apart from stable hyperthyroidism with 85% to 90% sensitivity and approximately 84% specificity, and in testing the same model reached 80%/75%. No statistical method was used to set the sample size in advance, and investigators knew the group allocation. In validation, the model predicted progression to ophthalmopathy a median of about 6.5 months before onset, with over 60% sensitivity and roughly 72% specificity.

Stable Graves' hyperthyroidism was defined as no progression to ophthalmopathy during 18 months of follow-up. Hyperthyroidism patients were newly diagnosed, had a disease duration of under 2 months, and were aged 18 to 65 years. Exclusion was applied to patients with uncontrolled infections, other autoimmune diseases, pregnancy or lactation. Diagnoses relied on clinical symptoms, serum thyroxine and TRAb, thyroid ultrasound and orbital computed tomography. PBMCs were separated from under 12 ml of fresh peripheral blood using Ficoll-Paque density gradient centrifugation. Total RNA was extracted with Trizol reagent, and quality was checked on an Agilent 2100 Bioanalyzer. Amplification of TCR beta CDR3 regions was carried out from RNA transcripts. The first round of RT-PCR for the TCR CDR3 was performed with the HTBI primer set and the Qiagen OneStep RT-PCR kit. A second multiplex PCR round built the libraries, followed by size selection and purification. Paired-end sequencing of the libraries was performed with 100 bp reads on an Illumina HiSeq2000. Per the authors' processing: SOAPnuke was used to process the raw data, throwing out any read that contained adapters or uncalled bases, had a mean Phred below 15, or lacked an exact constant-primer or identifier match. COPE v1.2.5 was used to merge the high-quality paired reads, and each unique nucleotide sequence was defined as a clonotype. MiTCR v1.1 was used to align the clonotypes against IMGT TRBV, TRBD and TRBJ reference segments. Analysis was restricted to V-J combinations with a frequency above 0.0001, which covered 99% to 99.2% of repertoires. The TCS score was defined as F50 (clonal expansion) divided by E x V (chaos), with BLOSUM62-based TCRdist calculated between CDR3 peptides within each V-J. Welch's t-statistics and random forest reduced fewer than 550 V-J features to 13, which were used in a naive Bayes classifier (R e1071). Through fastp at Q25 and MiXCR, TCRdb rebuilt clones from the public reads, retaining in-frame beta chains. Here each entry gathers all rows of one CDR3 protein and keeps the most common genes and DNA. These V and J calls originate from TCRdb's pipeline instead of the authors' own analysis. The sample contains under 700,000 distinct CDR3 sequences, approximately 15% of them found a single time. 15% to 20% of the sample rests with the top ten.

The count of this clonotype is one. Its recognized antigen is unknown. No quality values exist for individual bases; no much larger clone is one base distant. Evidence from one read is weak. Counted from cysteine to phenylalanine, this CDR3 has 16 amino acids. CDR3 DNA only is kept here, 48 bases in frame from base 1. The germline V gene encodes CDR1 KGHSH and CDR2 LQKENI. V is cut back by 4 bases and J by 4 bases, with 10 bases in the junction unmatched. The TCR comes from a woman between 18 and 29 years old with Graves' hyperthyroidism. The source material was blood. The V and J genes are TRBV18 and TRBJ2-3, with 8 bases matching TRBD1. The sequenced DNA is TGTGCCAGCTCACTACGGGACAGGCTGAACCCAGATACGCAGTATTTT. Translated, this gives CASSLRDRLNPDTQYF.